These 11 T cell receptor beta chains were all obtained from the same sample, sequenced in a study of blood T cell repertoires in COVID-19. Data came from immunoSEQ multiplex PCR; TCRdb stores just in-frame clones and leaves some out. The profile shows a few hundred thousand clones, about 91% of them singletons. The sequenced material came from peripheral blood. The receptors were gathered from a woman in her 30s who had recovered from COVID-19.

On this clone itself: Germline is not matched at one junction end, which may reflect a read error. V gene TRBV2 combines with J gene TRBJ1-6, with 8 positions matching TRBD1. From germline, CDR1 is SNHLY and CDR2 FYNNEI. The CDR3 sequence is 16 residues long. CDR3 coding DNA: TGTGCCAGCAGGGAAGACAGGGGTTCCTATAATTCACCCCTCCACTTT. Translated: CASREDRGSYNSPLHF. Variable domain in full (rest from reference TRBV2 and TRBJ1-6): EPEVTQTPSHQVTQMGQEVILRCVPISNHLYFYWYRQILGQKVEFLVSFYNNEISEKSEIFDDQFSVERPDGSNFTLKIRSTKLEDSAMYFCASREDRGSYNSPLHFGNGTRLTVT.

The V call is TRBV5-1, the J call TRBJ1-6, with 9 nucleotides matching TRBD1. Germline V gene lookup returns CDR1 SGHRS and CDR2 YFSETQ. Losses at the gene ends were 6 bases for V and 10 bases for J; bases not matched to a gene: 8. This CDR3 is built from 14 residues. The CDR3 loop reads CASTSGTGRSPLHF. DNA for the CDR3: TGCGCCAGCACCTCCGGGACAGGGAGATCACCCCTCCACTTT.

The V and J genes are TRBV6-2 or TRBV6-3 and TRBJ2-7; 9 nucleotides line up with TRBD2. Germline lookup yields CDR1 MNHEY and CDR2 SVGEGT. The J segment lost 5 bases and the V segment lost 5 bases, leaving 10 bases of the junction unmatched. This CDR3 has 15 residues. The CDR3 bases are TGTGCCAGCAGTACCCTAGCGGGGTTTCCCGACGAGCAGTACTTC. It codes for CASSTLAGFPDEQYF.

V usage is TRBV27 and J usage is TRBJ2-7, with D possibly TRBD2 on 7 matching bases. Germline assignment: CDR1 MNHEY and CDR2 SMNVEV (reference sequence). CDR3 length: 15 amino acids. V lost 3 bases to trimming and J lost 3 bases, with 15 bases between them. Written as DNA, the CDR3 is TGTGCCAGCAGTTTCGTCGGGGGGCGCCGCTACGAGCAGTACTTC. It encodes CASSFVGGRRYEQYF.

There are a few counts of this clone. The V and J genes are TRBV28 and TRBJ1-6, with TRBD1 matching over 7 bases. This CDR3 region has 14 residues. V lost 6 bases and J lost 8; bases outside the gene matches: 7. Germline V gene data show CDR1 as MDHEN and CDR2 as SYDVKM. The CDR3 coding sequence is TGTGCCAGCAGGACAGGGAGTAGGGATTCACCCCTCCACTTT. It codes for CASRTGSRDSPLHF.

J is TRBJ2-3 and V is TRBV11-3, with D maybe TRBD2 (7 bases). CDR3 length: 15 amino acids. The germline V gene has CDR1 SGHNT and CDR2 YENEEA. The germline V and J ends were trimmed by 2 bases and 4 bases, with 13 bases remaining between them. CDR3 residues: CASSLLGGPADTQYF. The CDR3 bases are TGTGCCAGCAGCTTACTGGGGGGGCCGGCAGATACGCAGTATTTT.

This chain joins TRBV9 and TRBJ2-3; 12 nucleotides line up with TRBD2. The germline gives CDR1 SGDLS, CDR2 YYNGEE. V was pared by 4 bases and J by 2 bases, with 14 bases of the junction left unmatched. This CDR3 has 19 amino acids. The CDR3 DNA reads as TGTGCCAGCAGCCCCACTCTGGCCGGACTAGCGGGGCCCACAGATACGCAGTATTTT. It encodes CASSPTLAGLAGPTDTQYF.

To note about this clone: Other DNA sequences of this sample code for an identical CDR3. The V call is TRBV9, the J call TRBJ2-5, with 9 bases aligning to TRBD2. The CDR3 loop spans 14 amino acids. Trimming at V came to 2 bases and at J to 3 bases, leaving 2 bases not matched to a gene. In germline, CDR1 is SGDLS, CDR2 YYNGEE. CDR3 sequence: CASSVGLAEETQYF. CDR3 DNA: TGTGCCAGCAGCGTGGGACTAGCAGAAGAGACCCAGTACTTC.

The CDR3 is CASNTGLVRETQYF. CDR3 nucleotides: TGCGCCAGCAACACCGGACTAGTCCGGGAGACCCAGTACTTC. The rearrangement joins TRBV5-1 to TRBJ2-5; TRBD2 matches at 7 bases. V dropped 6 bases and J dropped 5; count of bases not matched to a gene: 10. CDR3 length equals 14 residues. The germline gives CDR1 SGHRS, CDR2 YFSETQ.

This chain links TRBV2 with TRBJ1-5; D is undetermined. This CDR3 region has 14 residues. The germline CDR1 and CDR2 sequences are SNHLY and FYNNEI. V was clipped by 1 base and J by 4 bases, with 8 bases between them. The CDR3 DNA sequence: TGTGCCAGCAGTGAAGTAAGCTATAATCAGCCCCAGCATTTT. This encodes CASSEVSYNQPQHF.

This clone was detected only a few times. The chain links TRBV2 to TRBJ2-1, with D possibly matching TRBD1 (6 bases). The CDR3 loop spans 14 amino acids. V lost 4 bases and J 2 bases, leaving 9 bases between the germline ends. From germline, CDR1 is SNHLY and CDR2 FYNNEI. In DNA, the CDR3 is TGTGCCAGCAGTGGGACAGAGCCCTACAATGAGCAGTTCTTC. Protein product: CASSGTEPYNEQFF.